The next 19 T cell receptor beta chains were all read from a single sample in a study of identical twins. One entry per CDR3 protein, called by TCRdb with MiXCR from the 5' RACE reads. Found here are nearly 650,000 distinct CDR3 sequences, under 8.5% of them singletons; the top ten hold around 1.6%. A further study also used this sample, focusing on yellow fever vaccine responses in identical twins.

Sequencing was carried out using PBMCs. The receptors were sampled from a woman aged 18-29 years in good health.

This chain links TRBV4-1 with TRBJ2-3; the match to TRBD2 covers 8 bases. Germline V lookup: CDR1 MGHRA, CDR2 YSYEKL. The CDR3 has 16 residues. The V segment lost 2 bases and the J segment 2 bases; nucleotides outside the gene matches: 6. CDR3 protein: CASSQPAGVLTDTQYF. In nucleotides, the CDR3 is TGCGCCAGCAGCCAACCAGCGGGGGTGCTCACAGATACGCAGTATTTT.

This chain joins TRBV3-1 and TRBJ2-5; the D gene is possibly TRBD1 (5 bases). The CDR3 has 13 residues. Germline V lookup: CDR1 LGHDT, CDR2 YNNKEL (reference sequence). Trimming took off 0 bases at V and 3 bases at J, with 5 bases between the two ends. DNA of the CDR3: TGTGCCAGCAGCCAAGACAGGGAAGAGACCCAGTACTTC. Its protein is CASSQDREETQYF.

This clonotype was counted only a few times. This chain joins TRBV28 and TRBJ2-7; D call uncertain. V lost 6 bases and J 0 bases, leaving 9 bases between the germline ends. This CDR3 contains 13 residues. Germline V gene lookup returns CDR1 MDHEN and CDR2 SYDVKM. CDR3 sequence: CASRARNSYEQYV. CDR3 bases: TGTGCCAGCAGAGCGCGAAACTCCTACGAGCAGTACGTC.

This clonotype was counted a few times. This sequence joins TRBV5-4 and TRBJ2-3; 16 bases match TRBD2. The germline V gene has CDR1 SGHNT and CDR2 YYREEE (reference sequence). Unmatched junction bases numbered 6, after V lost 4 bases and J lost 1 base. The CDR3 consists of 18 residues. CDR3 region: CASSLGLAGGVGTDTQYF. The CDR3 nucleotides read TGTGCCAGCAGCCTGGGACTAGCGGGGGGGGTGGGCACAGATACGCAGTATTTT.

The chain recombines TRBV3-1 with TRBJ2-1; weak D call: TRBD2 (5 bases). CDR3 length equals 12 residues. Germline V gives CDR1 LGHDT, CDR2 YNNKEL (reference sequence). Deletions cut 6 bases from V and 6 bases from J, with 9 bases between. The CDR3 DNA sequence: TGTGCCAGCAGAGAGGGCGGCAATGAGCAGTTCTTC. Protein: CASREGGNEQFF.

The chain employs TRBV27 and TRBJ2-2; 8 bases map to TRBD1. This CDR3 contains 17 residues. V shed 1 base and J 2 bases; nucleotides not matched to a gene: 6. In germline, CDR1 is MNHEY, CDR2 SMNVEV (reference sequence). In nucleotides, the CDR3 is TGTGCCAGCAGTTTATATTCGACAGGGGAAAACACCGGGGAGCTGTTTTTT. Residues: CASSLYSTGENTGELFF.

This clonotype appeared many times. This CDR3 reads CASSWTGQSYNEQFF. The CDR3 nucleotides read TGTGCCAGCAGCTGGACGGGACAGTCCTACAATGAGCAGTTCTTC. The gene calls are TRBV7-2 and TRBJ2-1, with 7 bases matching TRBD1. This CDR3 comprises 15 residues. The V and J ends lost 4 bases and 1 base, in that order; junction bases with no gene match: 4. Looked up from germline, CDR1 is SGHTA and CDR2 is FQGNSA.

This clonotype has just a few counts. V is TRBV29-1 and J is TRBJ1-2; TRBD1 matches at 9 bases. The V and J ends lost 5 bases and 0 bases, in that order; junction bases with no gene match: 1. This CDR3 is built from 13 residues. Germline V CDR1 and CDR2: SQVTM, ANQGSEA. CDR3 sequence (DNA): TGCAGCGTTAGACAGGGGGCTAACTATGGCTACACCTTC. It specifies CSVRQGANYGYTF.

The CDR3 is CSVGVGLTEETQYF. As DNA, the CDR3 is TGCAGCGTTGGGGTGGGACTGACAGAAGAGACCCAGTACTTC. The chain uses TRBV29-1 and TRBJ2-5, with D perhaps matching TRBD2 (6 bases). V gave up 4 bases and J gave up 3 bases, with 15 bases separating them. Germline V gives CDR1 SQVTM, CDR2 ANQGSEA. This CDR3 spans 14 amino acids.

This clonotype was found a few times. The V and J genes are TRBV3-1 and TRBJ1-3; D remains unclear. Germline loops: CDR1 LGHDT, CDR2 YNNKEL (reference sequence). The V and J ends lost 1 base and 4 bases respectively, with 11 bases between them. The CDR3 runs 15 residues. In DNA form, the CDR3 reads TGTGCCAGCAGCCAAGGTTTTCAGGACGGAAACACCATATATTTT. Protein product: CASSQGFQDGNTIYF.

This clonotype came up a few times. V is TRBV6-1 and J is TRBJ1-5; the match to TRBD1 covers 7 bases. Germline-derived CDR1 and CDR2 are MNHNS and SASEGT. After removal of 3 bases from V and 4 bases from J, the junction contained 12 bases not matched to a gene. The CDR3 is 17 residues long. The DNA of the CDR3 is TGTGCCAGCAGTGATTTGAGAAGGGGGCAGATGAATCAGCCCCAGCATTTT. Translation: CASSDLRRGQMNQPQHF.

The chain joins TRBV10-3 to TRBJ2-7, with 12 bases aligning to TRBD1. V dropped 5 bases and J dropped 3; count of bases not matched to a gene: 5. Germline CDR1 ENHRY, CDR2 SYGVKD. CDR3 length equals 15 residues. CDR3 nucleotide sequence: TGTGCCATCAGTCGGGACAGGGGGCGCGACTACGAGCAGTACTTC. It is translated as CAISRDRGRDYEQYF.

This clonotype was seen ten or more times. CDR3 nucleotide sequence: TGTGCCAGCAGCTTAGCGATTTTGCCAGGTTCCTACGAGCAGTACTTC. Its protein is CASSLAILPGSYEQYF. V and J are TRBV7-2 and TRBJ2-7; D is uncertain. Between the trimmed V and J ends, which lost 0 bases and 1 base, there was a span of 13 bases. This CDR3 region has 16 residues. CDR1 is SGHTA and CDR2 is FQGNSA in the germline V gene.

This clonotype occurred a few times. For the CDR3, the DNA is TGTGCCAGCAGGCCTGGTGGGGTCCGCCAAGAGACCCAGTACTTC. Translated: CASRPGGVRQETQYF. The chain combines TRBV12-3 or TRBV12-4 with TRBJ2-5; no clear D. V was trimmed by 6 bases and J by 1 base, leaving 15 bases between them. The CDR3 has 15 residues.

V usage is TRBV29-1 and J usage is TRBJ2-1; D is perhaps TRBD2 (5 bases). The CDR3 is made up of 15 amino acids. Germline-derived CDR1 and CDR2 are SQVTM and ANQGSEA. Trimming shortened V by 3 bases and J by 4 bases, and 16 bases separated the two germline ends. CDR3 coding DNA: TGCAGCGTTGATCAGTGGAACACGGGGTACAATGAGCAGTTCTTC. This encodes CSVDQWNTGYNEQFF.

This clonotype was counted at least ten times. The chain employs TRBV5-1 and TRBJ2-1; 8 nucleotides match TRBD2. This CDR3 is built from 13 residues. V was pared by 6 bases and J by 4 bases, with 3 bases of the junction left unmatched. Germline V lookup: CDR1 SGHRS, CDR2 YFSETQ. The DNA of the CDR3 is TGCGCCAGCACGGGGGGGGCTTACAATGAGCAGTTCTTC. As protein: CASTGGAYNEQFF.

The V and J genes are TRBV2 and TRBJ2-5; unclear D gene. V dropped 5 bases and J dropped 5 bases, with 12 bases sitting between them. The CDR3 extends over 13 amino acids. Germline V gene lookup returns CDR1 SNHLY and CDR2 FYNNEI. The CDR3 loop reads CASSPDSGETQYF. The CDR3, as DNA: TGTGCCAGCAGTCCCGATAGTGGGGAGACCCAGTACTTC.

The V gene is TRBV6-5, the J gene TRBJ1-1; D call uncertain. V lost 2 bases, J lost 0 bases, and 10 bases lay in between. This CDR3 has 15 amino acids. Germline V gene sequence: CDR1 MNHEY, CDR2 SVGAGI. As DNA, the CDR3 is TGTGCCAGCAGTTACCGGGGAGACCTGAACACTGAAGCTTTCTTT. Translated, it gives CASSYRGDLNTEAFF.

This chain links TRBV7-9 with TRBJ2-1; 8 bases agree with TRBD1. The CDR3 has 16 residues. The V and J ends lost 1 base and 9 bases, in that order; junction bases with no gene match: 11. Germline V lookup: CDR1 SEHNR, CDR2 FQNEAQ (reference sequence). For the CDR3, the DNA is TGTGCCAGCAGCTTAGGGGCAGGGGGCCACCCGGCTGAGCAGTTCTTC. Translated: CASSLGAGGHPAEQFF.